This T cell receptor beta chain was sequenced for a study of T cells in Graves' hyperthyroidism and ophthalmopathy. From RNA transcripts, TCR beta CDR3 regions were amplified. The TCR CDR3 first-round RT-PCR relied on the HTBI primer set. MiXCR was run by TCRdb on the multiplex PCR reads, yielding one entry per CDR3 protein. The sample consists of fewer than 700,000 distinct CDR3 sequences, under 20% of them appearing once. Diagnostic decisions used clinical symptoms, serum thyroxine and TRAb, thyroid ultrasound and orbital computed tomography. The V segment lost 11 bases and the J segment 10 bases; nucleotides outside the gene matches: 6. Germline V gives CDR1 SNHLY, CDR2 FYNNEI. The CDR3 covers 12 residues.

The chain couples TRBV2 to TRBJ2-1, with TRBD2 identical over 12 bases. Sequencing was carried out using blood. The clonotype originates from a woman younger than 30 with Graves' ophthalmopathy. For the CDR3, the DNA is TGTGCCGCTAGCGGGGGGGCGGGGGAGCAGTTCTTC. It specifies CAASGGAGEQFF. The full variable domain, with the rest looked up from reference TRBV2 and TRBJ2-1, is EPEVTQTPSHQVTQMGQEVILRCVPISNHLYFYWYRQILGQKVEFLVSFYNNEISEKSEIFDDQFSVERPDGSNFTLKIRSTKLEDSAMYFCAASGGAGEQFFGPGTRLTVL.